The TCR beta chain under discussion was sequenced for a study of PD-L1 blockade in urothelial cancer. This clone was seen just once. Generated by immunoSEQ multiplex PCR, the TCRdb table keeps only in-frame clones and is missing some. The table records about 52,000 clones, 77% of them present only once. The CDR3 loop spans 15 amino acids. Germline CDR1 MDHEN, CDR2 SYDVKM. Trimming shortened V by 7 bases and J by 5 bases, and 20 bases separated the two germline ends. The receptor was isolated from a man in his 70s with urothelial cancer. The gene calls are TRBV28 and TRBJ2-5; TRBD2 is a possible D gene (7 bases). The specimen comprised PBMCs, sampled around atezolizumab (anti-PD-L1) treatment. The CDR3: CASKTYRSGGETQYF. The CDR3 DNA reads TGTGCCAGCAAGACCTACCGATCGGGGGGCGAGACCCAGTACTTC. The full variable domain, with the rest looked up from reference TRBV28 and TRBJ2-5, is DVKVTQSSRYLVKRTGEKVFLECVQDMDHENMFWYRQDPGLGLRLIYFSYDVKMKEKGDIPEGYSVSREKKERFSLILESASTNQTSMYLCASKTYRSGGETQYFGPGTRLLVL.